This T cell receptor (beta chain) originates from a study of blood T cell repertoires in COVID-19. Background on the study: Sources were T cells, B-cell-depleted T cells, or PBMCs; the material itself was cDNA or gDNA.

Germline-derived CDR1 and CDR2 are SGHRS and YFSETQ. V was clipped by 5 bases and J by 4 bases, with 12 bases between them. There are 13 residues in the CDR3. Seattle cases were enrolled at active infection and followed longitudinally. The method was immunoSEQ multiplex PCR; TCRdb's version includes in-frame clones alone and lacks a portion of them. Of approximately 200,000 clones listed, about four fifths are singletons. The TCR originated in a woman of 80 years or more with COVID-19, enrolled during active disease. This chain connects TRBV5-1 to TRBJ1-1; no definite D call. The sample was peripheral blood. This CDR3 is CASRPSSRTEAFF. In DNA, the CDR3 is TGCGCCAGCAGACCTAGTTCCCGCACTGAAGCTTTCTTT.